The T cell receptor (beta chain) described here comes from a study of PD-1 blockade in classical Hodgkin lymphoma. About the study: Patients were administered nivolumab (3 mg/kg intravenously) every 2 weeks.

CDR1 and CDR2 from the germline V gene are MDHEN and SYDVKM. This CDR3 is built from 15 residues. V lost 5 bases and J lost 5; bases outside the gene matches: 10. A remark on this clone: What it binds is unknown.

TCRdb's table, derived via immunoSEQ multiplex PCR, lists solely in-frame clones and lacks some. Of about 39,000 clones listed, about nine tenths are singletons. Following autologous stem cell transplantation, relapse occurred in every patient, and exposure to brentuximab vedotin varied. Broader study findings: Reasons behind the repertoire differences stay unclear, perhaps disease activity or earlier therapy.

The chain employs TRBV28 and TRBJ1-1, with TRBD1 matching 8 bases. The source was peripheral blood mononuclear cells (PBMCs), collected at baseline. The receptor comes from a human donor with classical Hodgkin lymphoma. Here the CDR3 DNA reads TGTGCCAGCAGTGAACGACAGGGGCGGGGGACTGAAGCTTTCTTT. This translates into CASSERQGRGTEAFF. The variable domain in full, completed from reference TRBV28 and TRBJ1-1, reads DVKVTQSSRYLVKRTGEKVFLECVQDMDHENMFWYRQDPGLGLRLIYFSYDVKMKEKGDIPEGYSVSREKKERFSLILESASTNQTSMYLCASSERQGRGTEAFFGQGTRLTVV.